This T cell receptor beta chain was sequenced in a study of CD8 T cells in Susac syndrome. CD8+ and CD4+ T cells from blood underwent TCR beta sequencing, which was carried out in a high-throughput format. Negative isolation was used for CD8+ and CD4+ T cells, and FACS enrichment was applied to TEMRA cells. General study points: That the number of individuals in its TCR sequencing and HLA analysis was relatively small was acknowledged by the study.

As concerns this clonotype: Its antigen is unknown.

Random hexamers were used to reverse transcribe about 0.5 to 1 ug of RNA. An immunoSEQ multiplex PCR generated amplified TCR beta CDR3 products spanning 54 Vbeta and 13 Jbeta. TCRdb recomputed calls from the immunoSEQ multiplex PCR reads with MiXCR, one row per CDR3 protein. The top ten hold about 0.1% of the sample, which has fewer than 250,000 distinct CDR3 sequences, about 93% seen once. CDR1 and CDR2 from the germline V gene are SGHRS and YFSETQ. The CDR3 consists of 15 residues. Trimming at V came to 3 bases and at J to 2 bases, leaving 3 bases not matched to a gene. The J gene is TRBJ2-1, the V gene TRBV5-1, with 9 bases lining up with TRBD1. This receptor was identified in a human donor in good health. Specimen: CD4+ T cells from PBMCs. The CDR3 region has the DNA TGCGCCAGCAGCTATCGACAGGGGGCCTACAATGAGCAGTTCTTC. Residues: CASSYRQGAYNEQFF.